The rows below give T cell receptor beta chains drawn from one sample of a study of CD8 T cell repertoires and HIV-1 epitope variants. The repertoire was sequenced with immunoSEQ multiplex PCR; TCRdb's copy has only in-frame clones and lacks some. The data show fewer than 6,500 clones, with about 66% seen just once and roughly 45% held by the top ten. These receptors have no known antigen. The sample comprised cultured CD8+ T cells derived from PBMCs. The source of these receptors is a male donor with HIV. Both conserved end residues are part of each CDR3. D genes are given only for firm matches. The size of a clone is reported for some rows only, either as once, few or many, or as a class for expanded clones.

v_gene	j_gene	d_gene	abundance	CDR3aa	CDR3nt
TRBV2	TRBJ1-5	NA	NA	CASSPNRLQQPQHF	TGTGCCAGCAGCCCGAACAGGTTACAACAGCCCCAGCATTTT
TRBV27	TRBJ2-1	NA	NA	CASSPYGVGDINEQFF	TGTGCCAGCAGTCCCTACGGGGTTGGGGATATCAATGAGCAGTTCTTC
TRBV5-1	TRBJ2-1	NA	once	CASSLEGTVSSYNEQFF	TGCGCCAGCAGCTTGGAGGGAACGGTTAGCTCCTACAATGAGCAGTTCTTC
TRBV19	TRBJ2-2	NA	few	CASGWGYTGELFF	TGTGCCAGTGGGTGGGGGTACACCGGGGAGCTGTTTTTT
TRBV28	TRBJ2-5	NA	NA	CASSLTTGRPIQETQYF	TGTGCCAGCAGTTTAACCACGGGACGCCCGATCCAAGAGACCCAGTACTTC
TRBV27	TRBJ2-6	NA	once	CASRPSPAAGANVLTF	TGTGCCAGCAGGCCGTCCCCAGCGGCTGGGGCCAACGTCCTGACTTTC
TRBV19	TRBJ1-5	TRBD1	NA	CASSPDRGGQPQHF	TGTGCCAGTAGTCCTGACAGGGGGGGTCAGCCCCAGCATTTT
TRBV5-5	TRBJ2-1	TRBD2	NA	CASSPGLAGVFDNEQFF	TGTGCCAGCAGTCCGGGACTAGCGGGAGTATTCGACAATGAGCAGTTCTTC
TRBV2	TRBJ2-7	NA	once	CASSETGYEQYF	TGTGCCAGCAGTGAGACAGGATACGAGCAGTACTTC
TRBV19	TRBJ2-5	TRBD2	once	CASSIPALAGGSETQYF	TGTGCCAGTAGTATCCCCGCACTAGCGGGGGGGTCGGAGACCCAGTACTTC
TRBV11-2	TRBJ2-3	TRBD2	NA	CASSLSASAGVRGTDTQYF	TGTGCCAGCAGCTTATCGGCGTCGGCGGGAGTACGAGGAACAGATACGCAGTATTTT
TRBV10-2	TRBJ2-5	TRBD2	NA	CASSESVSGGQETQYF	TGCGCCAGCAGTGAGTCGGTTAGCGGGGGGCAAGAGACCCAGTACTTC
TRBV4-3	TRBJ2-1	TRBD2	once	CASSRTSGGDYNEQFF	TGCGCCAGCAGCCGGACTAGCGGGGGGGATTACAATGAGCAGTTCTTC
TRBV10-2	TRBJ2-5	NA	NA	CASSEGLSEGGETQYF	TGCGCCAGCAGTGAGGGACTTAGCGAGGGAGGTGAGACCCAGTACTTC
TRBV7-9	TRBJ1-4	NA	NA	CASTIQRGGLSEKLFF	TGTGCCAGCACCATCCAACGAGGGGGGCTGAGCGAAAAACTGTTTTTT
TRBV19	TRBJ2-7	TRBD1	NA	CASSIAQGLVYEQYF	TGTGCCAGTAGTATAGCACAGGGGTTGGTTTACGAGCAGTACTTC
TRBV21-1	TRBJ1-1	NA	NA	CASSEQAFF	TGTGCCAGCAGCGAACAAGCTTTCTTT
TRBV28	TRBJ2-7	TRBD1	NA	CASSLTGTGVPEQYF	TGTGCCAGCAGTTTAACCGGGACAGGGGTGCCCGAGCAGTACTTC
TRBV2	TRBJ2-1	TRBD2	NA	CASVDASGTYNEQFF	TGTGCCAGCGTAGATGCTAGCGGGACCTACAATGAGCAGTTCTTC
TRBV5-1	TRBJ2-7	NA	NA	CASSLDRGGYEQYF	TGCGCCAGCAGCTTGGACAGGGGAGGCTACGAGCAGTACTTC
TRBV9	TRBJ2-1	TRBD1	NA	CASSVVGGGQGSYNEQFF	TGTGCCAGCAGCGTAGTAGGTGGGGGACAGGGATCTTACAATGAGCAGTTCTTC
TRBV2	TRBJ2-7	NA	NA	CASSETYEQYF	TGTGCCAGCAGTGAAACCTACGAGCAGTACTTC
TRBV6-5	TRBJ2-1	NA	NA	CASSRPYNEQFF	TGTGCCAGCAGCCGACCCTACAATGAGCAGTTCTTC
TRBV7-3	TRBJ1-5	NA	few	CASSLNGGLRNQPQHF	TGTGCCAGCAGCTTAAATGGAGGGTTGCGCAATCAGCCCCAGCATTTT
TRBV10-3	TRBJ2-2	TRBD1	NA	CASSPNPPGQGHTGELFF	TGTGCCAGCAGCCCGAATCCCCCGGGACAGGGGCACACCGGGGAGCTGTTTTTT